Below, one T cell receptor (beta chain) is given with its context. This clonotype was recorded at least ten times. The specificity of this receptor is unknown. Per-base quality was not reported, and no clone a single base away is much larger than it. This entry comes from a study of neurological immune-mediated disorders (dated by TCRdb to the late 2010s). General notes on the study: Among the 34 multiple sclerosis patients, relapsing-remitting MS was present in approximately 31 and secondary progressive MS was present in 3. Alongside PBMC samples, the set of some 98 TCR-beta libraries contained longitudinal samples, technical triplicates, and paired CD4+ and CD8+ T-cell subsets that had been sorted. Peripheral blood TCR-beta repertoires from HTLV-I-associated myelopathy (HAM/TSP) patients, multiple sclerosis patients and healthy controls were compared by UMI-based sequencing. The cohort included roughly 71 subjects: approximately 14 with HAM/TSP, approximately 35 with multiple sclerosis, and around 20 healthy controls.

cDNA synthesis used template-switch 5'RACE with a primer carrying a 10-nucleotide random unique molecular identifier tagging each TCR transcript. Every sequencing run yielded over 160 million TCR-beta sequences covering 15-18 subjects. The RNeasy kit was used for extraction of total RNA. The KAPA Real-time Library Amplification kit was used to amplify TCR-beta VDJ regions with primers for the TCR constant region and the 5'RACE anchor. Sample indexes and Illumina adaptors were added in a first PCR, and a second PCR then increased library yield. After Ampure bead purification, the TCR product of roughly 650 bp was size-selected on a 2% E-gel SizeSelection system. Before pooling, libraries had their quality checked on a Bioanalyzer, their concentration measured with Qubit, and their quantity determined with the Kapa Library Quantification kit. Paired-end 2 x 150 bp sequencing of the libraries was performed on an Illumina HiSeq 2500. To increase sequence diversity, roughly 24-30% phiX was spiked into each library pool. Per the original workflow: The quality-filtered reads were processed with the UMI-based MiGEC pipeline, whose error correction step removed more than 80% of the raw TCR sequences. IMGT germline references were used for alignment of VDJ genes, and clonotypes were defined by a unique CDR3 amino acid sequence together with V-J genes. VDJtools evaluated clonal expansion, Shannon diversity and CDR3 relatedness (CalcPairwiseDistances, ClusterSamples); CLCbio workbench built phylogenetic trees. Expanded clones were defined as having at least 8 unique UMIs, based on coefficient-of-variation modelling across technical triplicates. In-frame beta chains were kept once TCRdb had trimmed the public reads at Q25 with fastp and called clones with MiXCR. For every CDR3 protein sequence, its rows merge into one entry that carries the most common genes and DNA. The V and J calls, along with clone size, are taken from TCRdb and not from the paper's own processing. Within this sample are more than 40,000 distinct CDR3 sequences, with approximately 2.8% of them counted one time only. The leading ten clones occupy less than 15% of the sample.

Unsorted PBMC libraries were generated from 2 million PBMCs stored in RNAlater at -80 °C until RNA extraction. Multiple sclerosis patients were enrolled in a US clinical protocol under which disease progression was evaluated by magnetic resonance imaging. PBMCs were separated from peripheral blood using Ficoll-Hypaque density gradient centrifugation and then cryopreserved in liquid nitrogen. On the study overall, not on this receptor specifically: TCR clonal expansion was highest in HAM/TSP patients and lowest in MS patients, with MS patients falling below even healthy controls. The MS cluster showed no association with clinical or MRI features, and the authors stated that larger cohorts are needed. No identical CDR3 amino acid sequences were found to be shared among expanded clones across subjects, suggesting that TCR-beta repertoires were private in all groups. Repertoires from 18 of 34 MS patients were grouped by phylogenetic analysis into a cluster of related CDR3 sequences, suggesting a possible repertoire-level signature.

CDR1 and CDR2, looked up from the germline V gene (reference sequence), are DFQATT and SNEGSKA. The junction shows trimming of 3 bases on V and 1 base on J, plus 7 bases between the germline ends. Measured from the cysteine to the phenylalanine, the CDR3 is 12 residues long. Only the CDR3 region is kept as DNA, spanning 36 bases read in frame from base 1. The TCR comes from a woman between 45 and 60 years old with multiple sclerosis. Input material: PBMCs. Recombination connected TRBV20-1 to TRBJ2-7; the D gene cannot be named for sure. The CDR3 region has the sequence CSASVGSYEQYF. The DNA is TGCAGTGCTAGTGTCGGGTCCTACGAGCAGTACTTC.